This T cell receptor (beta chain) was recorded in a study of blood T cell repertoires in COVID-19. V lost 6 bases to trimming and J lost 0 bases, with 11 bases between them. CDR1 MNHEY and CDR2 SVGEGT come from the germline V gene. The CDR3 covers 15 residues. Data came from immunoSEQ multiplex PCR; TCRdb stores just in-frame clones and leaves some out. Counted here are about 330,000 clones, roughly 90% occurring once; the ten biggest clones make up around 20%. The sequence derives from a woman under 40 who had recovered from COVID-19. The V and J genes are TRBV6-2 or TRBV6-3 and TRBJ2-2; D not resolved. Sequences were obtained from PBMCs or T cells enriched from blood (not recorded which). CDR3 DNA: TGTGCCAGCAGCTTCAGGTTAACGAACACCGGGGAGCTGTTTTTT. It translates to CASSFRLTNTGELFF.